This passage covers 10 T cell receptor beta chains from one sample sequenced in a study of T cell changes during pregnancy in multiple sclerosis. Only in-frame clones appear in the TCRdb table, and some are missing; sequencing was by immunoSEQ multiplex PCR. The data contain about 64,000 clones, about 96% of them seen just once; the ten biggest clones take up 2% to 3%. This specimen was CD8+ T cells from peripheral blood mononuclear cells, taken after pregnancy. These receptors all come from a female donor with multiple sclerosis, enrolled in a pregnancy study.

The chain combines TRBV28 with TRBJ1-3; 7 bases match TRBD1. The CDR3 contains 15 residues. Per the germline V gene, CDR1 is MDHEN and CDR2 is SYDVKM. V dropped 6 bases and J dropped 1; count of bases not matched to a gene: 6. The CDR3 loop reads CASRGGARSGNTIYF. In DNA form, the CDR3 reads TGTGCCAGCAGAGGGGGCGCCCGTTCTGGAAACACCATATATTTT.

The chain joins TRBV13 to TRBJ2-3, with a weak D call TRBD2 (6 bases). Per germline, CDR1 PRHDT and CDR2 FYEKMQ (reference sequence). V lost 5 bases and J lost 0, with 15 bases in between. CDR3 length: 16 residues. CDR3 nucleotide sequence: TGTGCCAGCAGCCCCGGTCAAGGGAGGAGCACAGATACGCAGTATTTT. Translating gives CASSPGQGRSTDTQYF.

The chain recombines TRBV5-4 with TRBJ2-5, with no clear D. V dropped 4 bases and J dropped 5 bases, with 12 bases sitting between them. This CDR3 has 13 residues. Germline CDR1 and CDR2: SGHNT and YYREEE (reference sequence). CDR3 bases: TGTGCCAGCAGCCCCTCGATAGCCGAGACCCAGTACTTC. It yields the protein CASSPSIAETQYF.

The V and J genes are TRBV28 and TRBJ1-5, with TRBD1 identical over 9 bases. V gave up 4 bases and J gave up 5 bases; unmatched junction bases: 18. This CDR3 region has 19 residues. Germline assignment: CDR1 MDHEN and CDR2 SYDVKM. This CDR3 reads CASSSGTGRNWPPDQPQHF. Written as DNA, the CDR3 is TGTGCCAGCAGTTCCGGGACAGGGAGGAATTGGCCACCAGATCAGCCCCAGCATTTT.

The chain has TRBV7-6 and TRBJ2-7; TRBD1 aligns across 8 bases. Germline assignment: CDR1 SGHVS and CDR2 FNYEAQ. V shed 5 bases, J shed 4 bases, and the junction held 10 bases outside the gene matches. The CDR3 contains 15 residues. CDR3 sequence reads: CASSVDDRGAYEQYF. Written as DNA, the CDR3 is TGTGCCAGCAGCGTCGACGACAGGGGTGCTTACGAGCAGTACTTC. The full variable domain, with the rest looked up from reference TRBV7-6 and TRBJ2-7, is GAGVSQSPRYKVTKRGQDVALRCDPISGHVSLYWYRQALGQGPEFLTYFNYEAQQDKSGLPNDRFSAERPEGSISTLTIQRTEQRDSAMYRCASSVDDRGAYEQYFGPGTRLTVT.

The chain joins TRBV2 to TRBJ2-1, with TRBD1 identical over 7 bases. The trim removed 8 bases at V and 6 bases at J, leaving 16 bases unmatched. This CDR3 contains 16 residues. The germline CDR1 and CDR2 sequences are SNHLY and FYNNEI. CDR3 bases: TGTGCCAGCTCCCCCGAGCTGGCAGGGGGATCCAATGAGCAGTTCTTC. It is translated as CASSPELAGGSNEQFF.

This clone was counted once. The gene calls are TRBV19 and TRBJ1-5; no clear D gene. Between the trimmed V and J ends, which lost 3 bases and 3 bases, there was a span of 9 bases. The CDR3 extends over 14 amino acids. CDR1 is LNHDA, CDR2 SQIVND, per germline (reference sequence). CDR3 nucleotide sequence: TGTGCCAGTAGTATTGGAGGAGTCAATCAGCCCCAGCATTTT. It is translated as CASSIGGVNQPQHF.

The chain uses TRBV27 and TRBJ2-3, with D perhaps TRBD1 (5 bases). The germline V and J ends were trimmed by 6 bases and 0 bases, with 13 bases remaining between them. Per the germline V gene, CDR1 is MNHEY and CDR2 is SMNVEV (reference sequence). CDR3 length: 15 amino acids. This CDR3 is CASSSETASTDTQYF. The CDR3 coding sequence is TGTGCCAGCAGCAGCGAGACAGCTAGCACAGATACGCAGTATTTT.

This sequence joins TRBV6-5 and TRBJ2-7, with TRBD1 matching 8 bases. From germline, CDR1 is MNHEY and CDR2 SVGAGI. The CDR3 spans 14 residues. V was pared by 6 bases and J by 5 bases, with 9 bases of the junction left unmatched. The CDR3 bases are TGTGCCAGCAGATCCCGGACAGGGCTGAACGAGCAGTACTTC. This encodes CASRSRTGLNEQYF.

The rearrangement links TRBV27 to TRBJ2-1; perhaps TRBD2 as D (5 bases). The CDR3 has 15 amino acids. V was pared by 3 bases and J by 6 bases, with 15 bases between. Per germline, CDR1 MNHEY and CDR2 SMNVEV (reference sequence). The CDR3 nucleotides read TGTGCCAGCAGTTTTTCCGGGAACCCAGGCAATGAGCAGTTCTTC. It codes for CASSFSGNPGNEQFF.